The 16 T cell receptor beta chains given below trace back to one sample, sequenced in a study of neoadjuvant anti-PD-1 for oral cavity cancer. Assay used: immunoSEQ multiplex PCR; TCRdb lists only in-frame clones, some missing. The table includes 15,000 to 20,000 clones, approximately 70% detected once. Sequenced here: PBMCs, sampled before nivolumab (anti-PD-1) treatment. The receptors shown here come from a person aged 35-79 years with oral cavity squamous cell carcinoma.

The chain couples TRBV25-1 to TRBJ2-7; tentatively, D is TRBD1 (6 bases). The CDR3 extends over 14 amino acids. Trimming took off 8 bases at V and 4 bases at J, with 18 bases between the two ends. CDR1 is MGHDK and CDR2 is SYGVNS in the germline V gene. CDR3 in DNA: TGTGCCAGCTCCTCTGGGGGCAGGGATTACGAGCAGTACTTC. It is translated as CASSSGGRDYEQYF.

This clone has only a few counts. The chain employs TRBV19 and TRBJ2-2, with D unclear. The germline V gene has CDR1 LNHDA and CDR2 SQIVND (reference sequence). V shed 5 bases and J shed 5 bases, with 12 bases lying between them. There are 14 residues in the CDR3. CDR3 sequence (DNA): TGTGCCAGTAGTCGAATCGTAGGGACCGGGGAGCTGTTTTTT. This sequence encodes CASSRIVGTGELFF.

The rearrangement links TRBV30 to TRBJ2-7; D possibly corresponds to TRBD2 (5 bases). CDR1 and CDR2 (germline): GTSNPN, SVGIG (reference sequence). CDR3 size: 12 residues. V lost 2 bases to trimming and J lost 3 bases, with 8 bases between them. CDR3 in DNA: TGTGCCTGGAGTCGGGGAAACTACGAGCAGTACTTC. Translated, it gives CAWSRGNYEQYF.

The chain couples TRBV14 to TRBJ2-1; 7 bases map to TRBD1. CDR1 is SGHDN, CDR2 FVKESK, per germline. The CDR3 sequence is 16 residues long. With 5 bases clipped from V and 1 base from J, the junction kept 8 bases outside the gene matches. CDR3 bases: TGTGCCAGCAGCAACTCTAGACAGGGTTCCTACAATGAGCAGTTCTTC. Translation: CASSNSRQGSYNEQFF.

The chain couples TRBV28 to TRBJ2-7, with D perhaps TRBD2 (6 bases). The CDR3 is 16 amino acids. CDR1 and CDR2 (germline): MDHEN, SYDVKM. Trimming took off 3 bases at V and 2 bases at J, with 17 bases between the two ends. The CDR3 coding sequence is TGTGCCAGCAGTTTCTTGGCGGGATCCGCCCCCTACGAGCAGTACTTC. Protein product: CASSFLAGSAPYEQYF.

The chain has TRBV6-5 and TRBJ2-7; D gene ambiguous. CDR3 length: 12 residues. Trimming took off 9 bases at V and 1 base at J, with 10 bases between the two ends. Germline-derived CDR1 and CDR2 are MNHEY and SVGAGI. The chain's CDR3 is CASRTVSYEQYF. For the CDR3, the DNA is TGTGCCAGTCGGACGGTATCCTACGAGCAGTACTTC.

The chain carries TRBV6-5 and TRBJ2-5, with 8 bases identical to TRBD2. Germline values: CDR1 MNHEY, CDR2 SVGAGI. The J segment lost 5 bases and the V segment lost 4 bases, leaving 12 bases of the junction unmatched. The CDR3 runs 16 residues. This CDR3 reads CASSFGGGPLMETQYF. In DNA, the CDR3 is TGTGCCAGCAGTTTCGGGGGGGGGCCCCTCATGGAGACCCAGTACTTC.

This rearrangement joins TRBV7-6 to TRBJ1-5, with a possible D match to TRBD1 (6 bases). The V end lost 1 base, the J end lost 6 bases, and 13 bases lay between the germline ends. Germline V gene data show CDR1 as SGHVS and CDR2 as FNYEAQ. The length of the CDR3 is 15 residues. The CDR3, as DNA: TGTGCCAGCAGCTTAGAGGGGGTTCGGGGTCAGCCCCAGCATTTT. It codes for CASSLEGVRGQPQHF.

J is TRBJ2-1 and V is TRBV6-1, with 7 bases matching TRBD2. The CDR3 is 15 residues long. The V gene end was trimmed by 4 bases and the J gene end by 7 bases; junction bases not matched to a gene: 10. Germline CDR1 reads MNHNS; CDR2 reads SASEGT. The CDR3 loop is CASSASGGPWNEQFF. CDR3 DNA sequence: TGTGCCAGCAGTGCTAGCGGAGGGCCTTGGAATGAGCAGTTCTTC.

The CDR3 sequence: CASSSRARGGVQPQHF. CDR3 DNA sequence: TGTGCCAGCAGCTCTAGGGCCAGGGGCGGTGTTCAGCCCCAGCATTTT. The genes are TRBV13 and TRBJ1-5; possibly TRBD1 for D (6 bases). Between the trimmed V and J ends, which lost 4 bases and 6 bases, there was a span of 19 bases. This CDR3 has 16 residues. From germline, CDR1 is PRHDT and CDR2 FYEKMQ (reference sequence).

The CDR3 DNA reads as TGTGCCAGCAGTGAGATTACAGGATCTGAAGCTTTCTTT. Its protein product is CASSEITGSEAFF. V usage is TRBV27 and J usage is TRBJ1-1; possible D gene TRBD1, 5 bases. Trimming shortened V by 5 bases and J by 6 bases, and 13 bases separated the two germline ends. Germline CDR1 MNHEY, CDR2 SMNVEV (reference sequence). The CDR3 contains 13 residues.

The V call is TRBV6-6, the J call TRBJ2-3; D not resolved. The CDR3 spans 16 residues. The ends were cut back, 5 bases at V and 0 bases at J, with 15 bases in the middle. Germline CDR1 is MNHNY and CDR2 is SVGAGI (reference sequence). The CDR3 loop is CASSLYRSPSTDTQYF. The CDR3 region has the DNA TGTGCCAGCAGTCTGTACCGTAGTCCTAGCACAGATACGCAGTATTTT.

A word on this clone: The junction and the germline gene differ at one end; a read error may be behind it. The chain combines TRBV7-7 with TRBJ1-2; 8 bases match TRBD1. The CDR3 consists of 19 residues. Germline-derived CDR1 and CDR2 are SSHAT and FNYEAQ (reference sequence). CDR3 sequence reads: CASSLLSRRGPIRDYGYTF. The CDR3 DNA is TGTGCTAGCAGCTTATTGTCGCGCAGGGGGCCTATTCGGGACTATGGCTACACCTTC.

The V and J genes are TRBV30 and TRBJ1-4, with D tentatively TRBD1 (5 bases). The CDR3 loop spans 14 amino acids. Germline assignment: CDR1 GTSNPN and CDR2 SVGIG (reference sequence). The V end was cut by 3 bases, the J end by 6 bases, with 14 bases between. DNA for the CDR3: TGTGCCTGGAGGTCCGGGGCTGGAGATGAAAAACTGTTTTTT. It yields the protein CAWRSGAGDEKLFF.

The chain couples TRBV9 to TRBJ2-1; 13 bases line up with TRBD2. This CDR3 contains 15 residues. Germline V gene sequence: CDR1 SGDLS, CDR2 YYNGEE. V shed 7 bases, J shed 3 bases, and the junction held 4 bases outside the gene matches. CDR3 nucleotide sequence: TGTGCCAGCGGACTAGCGGGAGTCAGCTACAATGAGCAGTTCTTC. Amino acid sequence: CASGLAGVSYNEQFF.

The CDR3 DNA is TGCGCCAGCAGCTTGGGGAGTATGGGAGGCTACACCTTC. It translates to CASSLGSMGGYTF. The chain recombines TRBV5-1 with TRBJ1-2; D is ambiguous. The V gene's germline CDR1 is SGHRS and CDR2 YFSETQ. V shed 0 bases and J shed 8 bases, with 11 bases lying between them. The CDR3 is 13 residues long. Full variable domain (rest looked up from reference TRBV5-1 and TRBJ1-2): KAGVTQTPRYLIKTRGQQVTLSCSPISGHRSVSWYQQTPGQGLQFLFEYFSETQRNKGNFPGRFSGRQFSNSRSEMNVSTLELGDSALYLCASSLGSMGGYTFGSGTRLTVV.